This TCR beta chain appears in the sequencing data of a study of T cells in Graves' hyperthyroidism and ophthalmopathy. What was amplified from RNA transcripts were TCR beta CDR3 regions. First-round RT-PCR targeting the TCR CDR3 was performed with the HTBI primer set. TCRdb called the multiplex PCR reads again in MiXCR, with one record for every CDR3 protein. The sample has about 250,000 distinct CDR3 sequences, approximately 20% seen once. Germline V gene lookup returns CDR1 MNHEY and CDR2 SMNVEV (reference sequence). The CDR3 has 15 residues. The trim removed 3 bases at V and 4 bases at J, leaving 5 bases unmatched. This clonotype came up a few times.

This clonotype was obtained from a man aged 25-45 years with Graves' ophthalmopathy. This chain connects TRBV27 to TRBJ1-2; 10 nucleotides match TRBD1. The sample was blood. In DNA, the CDR3 is TGTGCCAGCAGTTTGACAGGGGGCGTTGGCTATGGCTACACCTTC. Translation: CASSLTGGVGYGYTF.